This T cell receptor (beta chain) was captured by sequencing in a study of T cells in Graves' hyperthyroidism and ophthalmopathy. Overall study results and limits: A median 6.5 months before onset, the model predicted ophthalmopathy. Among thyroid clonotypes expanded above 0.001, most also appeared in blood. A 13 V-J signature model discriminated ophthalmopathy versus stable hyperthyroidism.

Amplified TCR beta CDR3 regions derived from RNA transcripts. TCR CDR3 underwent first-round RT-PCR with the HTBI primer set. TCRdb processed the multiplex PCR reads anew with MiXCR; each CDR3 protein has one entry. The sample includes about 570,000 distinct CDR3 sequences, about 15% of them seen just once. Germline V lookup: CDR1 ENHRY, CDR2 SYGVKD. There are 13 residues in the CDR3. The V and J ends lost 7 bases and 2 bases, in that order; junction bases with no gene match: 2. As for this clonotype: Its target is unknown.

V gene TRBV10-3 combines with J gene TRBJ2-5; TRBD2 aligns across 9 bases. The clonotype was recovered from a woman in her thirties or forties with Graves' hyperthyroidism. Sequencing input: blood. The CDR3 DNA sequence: TGTGCCATCAAGACTAGCGGACAAGAGACCCAGTACTTC. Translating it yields CAIKTSGQETQYF.